Presented here are 31 T cell receptor beta chains from one specimen sequenced in a study of blood T cell repertoires in COVID-19. Profiling relied on immunoSEQ multiplex PCR, and the TCRdb table lists in-frame clones only, not all of them. The repertoire holds approximately 480,000 clones, about 90% seen once, with 0.65% to 0.9% in the top ten. Specimen: PBMCs or T cells enriched from blood (not recorded which). Every receptor here comes from a woman aged 18-29 years who had recovered from COVID-19.

The rearrangement links TRBV7-9 to TRBJ1-1, with D hard to call. Per the germline V gene, CDR1 is SEHNR and CDR2 is FQNEAQ (reference sequence). This CDR3 has 13 residues. Between the trimmed V and J ends, which lost 0 bases and 5 bases, there was a span of 7 bases. This CDR3 is CASSLAPRTEAFF. The CDR3 nucleotides are TGTGCCAGCAGCTTAGCCCCCCGTACTGAAGCTTTCTTT. The variable domain in full, completed from reference TRBV7-9 and TRBJ1-1, reads DTGVSQNPRHKITKRGQNVTFRCDPISEHNRLYWYRQTLGQGPEFLTYFQNEAQLEKSRLLSDRFSAERPKGSFSTLEIQRTEQGDSAMYLCASSLAPRTEAFFGQGTRLTVV.

The chain recombines TRBV30 with TRBJ1-5, with a weak D call TRBD1 (6 bases). This CDR3 spans 15 amino acids. Germline V CDR1 and CDR2: GTSNPN, SVGIG (reference sequence). V gave up 1 base and J gave up 7 bases, with 17 bases separating them. CDR3 in DNA: TGTGCCTGGAGTGGGGGATCACAGGGTGGGCAGCCCCAGCATTTT. It encodes CAWSGGSQGGQPQHF.

This chain joins TRBV5-1 and TRBJ1-3, with no clear D. CDR1 and CDR2 (germline): SGHRS, YFSETQ. The V end lost 1 base, the J end lost 0 bases, and 11 bases lay between the germline ends. CDR3 length: 16 amino acids. CDR3 DNA: TGCGCCAGCAGCTTGTCCGGGGTTCGCTCTGGAAACACCATATATTTT. Its translation is CASSLSGVRSGNTIYF.

V is TRBV6-6 and J is TRBJ1-6; 10 positions agree with TRBD1. V lost 10 bases, J lost 6 bases, and 3 bases stayed unmatched. The CDR3 length is 13 residues. CDR1 and CDR2 from the germline V gene are MNHNY and SVGAGI (reference sequence). In DNA form, the CDR3 reads TGTGCCATCCGGGACAGGGGTAATTCACCCCTCCACTTT. Translation: CAIRDRGNSPLHF.

The V gene is TRBV10-3, the J gene TRBJ2-1, with 8 bases identical to TRBD1. This CDR3 has 12 amino acids. V was pared by 6 bases and J by 7 bases, with 2 bases of the junction left unmatched. Germline V gene sequence: CDR1 ENHRY, CDR2 SYGVKD. As DNA, the CDR3 is TGTGCCATCAGGGACAGGGAGAATGAGCAGTTCTTC. Residues: CAIRDRENEQFF.

The chain recombines TRBV20-1 with TRBJ2-1, with 8 bases matching TRBD1. Germline CDR1 reads DFQATT; CDR2 reads SNEGSKA (reference sequence). There are 14 residues in the CDR3. J lost 9 bases, V lost 3 bases, and 10 bases had no gene match. The CDR3 coding sequence is TGCAGTGCTAGTCTCAACAGGGGGAGCGGTGAGCAGTTCTTC. It codes for CSASLNRGSGEQFF.

This clone was detected only a few times. The CDR3 sequence: CASSLAEREDGYTF. CDR3 in DNA: TGCGCCAGCAGCTTGGCGGAGAGGGAGGATGGCTACACCTTC. The chain recombines TRBV5-1 with TRBJ1-2; D gene unclear. Germline V gene data show CDR1 as SGHRS and CDR2 as YFSETQ. V was pared by 0 bases and J by 6 bases, with 12 bases between. This CDR3 has 14 amino acids.

The chain joins TRBV4-1 to TRBJ2-7; TRBD2 matches at 9 bases. This CDR3 region has 15 residues. Germline assignment: CDR1 MGHRA and CDR2 YSYEKL. The V and J ends lost 2 bases and 2 bases, in that order; junction bases with no gene match: 4. Written as DNA, the CDR3 is TGCGCCAGCAGCCAACCGACTAGCGGACCCTACGAGCAGTACTTC. This encodes CASSQPTSGPYEQYF.

V and J are TRBV28 and TRBJ1-1, with 11 bases that match TRBD1. V was pared by 5 bases and J by 10 bases, with 9 bases of the junction left unmatched. Germline V gene lookup returns CDR1 MDHEN and CDR2 SYDVKM. This CDR3 contains 14 residues. In nucleotides, the CDR3 is TGTGCCAGCAGTCCCTTGGACAGGGGGCGCAGAGCTTTCTTT. Its protein product is CASSPLDRGRRAFF.

This chain connects TRBV2 to TRBJ1-5; D perhaps matches TRBD1 (6 bases). The CDR3 covers 17 residues. CDR1 is SNHLY and CDR2 is FYNNEI in the germline V gene. Between the trimmed V and J ends, which lost 5 bases and 1 base, there was a span of 18 bases. The CDR3 coding sequence is TGTGCCAGCAGTTCAGGACAGCCTCCTAGAAGCAATCAGCCCCAGCATTTT. Translation: CASSSGQPPRSNQPQHF.

This clone is a singleton in its sample. The J gene is TRBJ2-7, the V gene TRBV11-2, with 7 bases that match TRBD1. The CDR3 has 13 amino acids. Germline CDR1 is SGHAT and CDR2 is FQNNGV. V lost 5 bases to trimming and J lost 12 bases; unmatched junction nucleotides: 13. CDR3 loop: CASSDNPSGGRYF. The CDR3 DNA reads as TGTGCCAGCAGCGACAATCCTTCAGGGGGAAGGTACTTC.

The chain carries TRBV29-1 and TRBJ2-3; D is unresolved. V gave up 4 bases and J gave up 5 bases, with 19 bases separating them. Germline V lookup: CDR1 SQVTM, CDR2 ANQGSEA. The CDR3 contains 15 residues. The CDR3 nucleotides read TGCAGCGTTGTTGAGGCGAATCTAGTAGGAGATACGCAGTATTTT. The encoded protein is CSVVEANLVGDTQYF.

This clone was seen just once. The chain couples TRBV12-3 or TRBV12-4 to TRBJ1-2; D may be TRBD1 (6 bases). This CDR3 has 12 amino acids. Trimming shortened V by 1 base and J by 8 bases, and 8 bases separated the two germline ends. In DNA form, the CDR3 reads TGTGCCAGCAGTTTAGGGACAGTAGGCTACACCTTC. Translation gives CASSLGTVGYTF.

The chain joins TRBV3-1 (or the pseudogene TRBV3-2) to TRBJ1-6, with 7 positions matching TRBD1. Germline V lookup: CDR1 LGHDT, CDR2 YNNKEL (reference sequence). This CDR3 has 15 amino acids. With V trimmed by 1 base and J by 10 bases, 7 bases remained unmatched. The DNA of the CDR3 is TGTGCCAGCAGCCAAGGCGACAGGGTCGGATCACCCCTCCACTTT. Its translation: CASSQGDRVGSPLHF.

The V gene is TRBV6-2 or TRBV6-3, the J gene TRBJ2-1; 9 bases fit TRBD1. V dropped 2 bases and J dropped 4; count of bases not matched to a gene: 6. Germline lookup yields CDR1 MNHEY and CDR2 SVGEGT. This CDR3 region has 16 residues. The CDR3: CASSYLTGGRYNEQFF. The CDR3, as DNA: TGTGCCAGCAGTTACCTGACAGGGGGGAGATACAATGAGCAGTTCTTC.

The chain links TRBV30 to TRBJ1-6; 8 nucleotides agree with TRBD1. There are 15 residues in the CDR3. Germline CDR1 GTSNPN, CDR2 SVGIG (reference sequence). The ends lost 2 bases at V and 8 bases at J; junction bases unmatched: 8. CDR3 sequence (DNA): TGTGCCTGGAGTTCCCCGGGACAGGCTTATTCACCCCTCCACTTT. This codes for CAWSSPGQAYSPLHF.

The rearrangement uses TRBV19 and TRBJ2-1, with D uncertain. This CDR3 contains 15 residues. The germline V and J ends were trimmed by 0 bases and 2 bases, with 8 bases remaining between them. Germline V gene sequence: CDR1 LNHDA, CDR2 SQIVND (reference sequence). CDR3 nucleotide sequence: TGTGCCAGTAGTATAGAGGTGGGCCCCTACAATGAGCAGTTCTTC. Its protein is CASSIEVGPYNEQFF. The variable domain in full, with the rest retrieved from reference TRBV19 and TRBJ2-1, is DGGITQSPKYLFRKEGQNVTLSCEQNLNHDAMYWYRQDPGQGLRLIYYSQIVNDFQKGDIAEGYSVSREKKESFPLTVTSAQKNPTAFYLCASSIEVGPYNEQFFGPGTRLTVL.

The chain recombines TRBV3-1 (or the pseudogene TRBV3-2) with TRBJ1-2; TRBD1 might be the D (6 bases). The CDR3 spans 15 residues. Germline CDR1 reads LGHDT; CDR2 reads YNNKEL (reference sequence). V gave up 4 bases and J gave up 8 bases, with 20 bases separating them. CDR3 coding DNA: TGTGCCAGCAGCCGTGAGGGGGTTTTTTTGGGCGGCTACACCTTC. It codes for CASSREGVFLGGYTF.

The gene calls are TRBV19 and TRBJ2-1; 13 positions match TRBD2. This CDR3 comprises 15 residues. Per germline, CDR1 LNHDA and CDR2 SQIVND (reference sequence). J was trimmed by 9 bases and V by 8 bases; bases with no gene match: 10. CDR3 in DNA: TGTGCCAGTGAGGTCGGGACTAGCGGGGTCGGTGAGCAGTTCTTC. Encoded protein: CASEVGTSGVGEQFF.

This clone occurred once. The rearrangement links TRBV5-1 to TRBJ1-1, with a possible D match to TRBD1 (6 bases). Germline CDR1 reads SGHRS; CDR2 reads YFSETQ. This CDR3 comprises 14 residues. The V end was cut by 7 bases, the J end by 0 bases, with 13 bases between. Here the CDR3 reads CASWGGQMNTEAFF. For the CDR3, the DNA is TGCGCCAGCTGGGGGGGCCAGATGAACACTGAAGCTTTCTTT.

This clone was seen a few times. The J gene is TRBJ1-1, the V gene TRBV4-1, with D unclear. This CDR3 region has 16 residues. V lost 0 bases to trimming and J lost 5 bases, with 16 bases between them. Germline V lookup: CDR1 MGHRA, CDR2 YSYEKL. DNA of the CDR3: TGCGCCAGCAGCCAAGAGCCCGGAACAGTGGCTACTGAAGCTTTCTTT. Residues: CASSQEPGTVATEAFF.

The CDR3 reads CASSQDRWDRGLYNEQFF. The CDR3 region has the DNA TGTGCCAGCAGCCAAGACAGGTGGGACAGGGGGCTCTACAATGAGCAGTTCTTC. The chain couples TRBV4-2 to TRBJ2-1; 12 bases match TRBD1. Germline V lookup: CDR1 LGHNA, CDR2 YNFKEQ. J lost 3 bases, V lost 0 bases, and 6 bases had no gene match. The CDR3 sequence is 18 residues long.

The sample holds one count of this clone. The chain has TRBV30 and TRBJ1-1; 8 bases align to TRBD1. The CDR3 covers 17 residues. The germline CDR1 and CDR2 sequences are GTSNPN and SVGIG (reference sequence). J lost 5 bases, V lost 0 bases, and 14 bases had no gene match. For the CDR3, the DNA is TGTGCCTGGAGTGTATGGTCTTATGGACAGGGCCAAACTGAAGCTTTCTTT. Encoded protein: CAWSVWSYGQGQTEAFF.

This clone was seen a single time. The junction differs from germline at one of its ends, possibly a read error. The chain has TRBV11-3 and TRBJ1-2; D perhaps matches TRBD1 (5 bases). The CDR3 runs 13 residues. Germline CDR1 and CDR2: SGHNT and YENEEA. The CDR3 spells CASSSFDSLRPIW. The CDR3 DNA is TGTGCCAGCAGCTCCTTCGACAGCCTCCGTCCCATCTGG.

The rearrangement joins TRBV5-1 to TRBJ1-2, with a possible D match to TRBD1 (5 bases). CDR1 is SGHRS, CDR2 YFSETQ, per germline. The CDR3 contains 14 residues. With 8 bases removed from V and 6 bases from J, the gap between germline ends came to 20 bases. CDR3 loop: CASRSAGTGNGYTF. For the CDR3, the DNA is TGCGCCAGTAGATCGGCCGGGACTGGCAATGGCTACACCTTC.

Only one count was recorded for this clone. This chain uses TRBV2 with TRBJ2-4; tentatively, D is TRBD1 (6 bases). The CDR3 spans 14 residues. Germline V gene data show CDR1 as SNHLY and CDR2 as FYNNEI. The V end lost 3 bases, the J end lost 6 bases, and 12 bases lay between the germline ends. The CDR3 region is CASSDGATGNIQYF. In nucleotides, the CDR3 is TGTGCCAGCAGTGATGGGGCGACAGGAAACATTCAGTACTTC. The full variable domain, its missing parts supplied by reference TRBV2 and TRBJ2-4, is EPEVTQTPSHQVTQMGQEVILRCVPISNHLYFYWYRQILGQKVEFLVSFYNNEISEKSEIFDDQFSVERPDGSNFTLKIRSTKLEDSAMYFCASSDGATGNIQYFGAGTRLSVL.

The table lists this clone with a count of one. The chain combines TRBV2 with TRBJ2-2, with 7 bases lining up with TRBD2. This CDR3 is built from 13 residues. Trimming removed 7 bases from V and 4 bases from J; junction bases left unmatched: 3. Germline CDR1 SNHLY, CDR2 FYNNEI. CDR3 nucleotide sequence: TGTGCCAGCAAAGGGGAGGGCACCGGGGAGCTGTTTTTT. It yields the protein CASKGEGTGELFF.

In this sample, this clone turned up a few times. The chain uses TRBV5-1 and TRBJ1-6; the D gene is possibly TRBD1 (6 bases). The length of the CDR3 is 16 residues. The V end lost 5 bases, the J end lost 0 bases, and 12 bases lay between the germline ends. From germline, CDR1 is SGHRS and CDR2 YFSETQ. The CDR3 DNA sequence: TGCGCCAGCAGGACAGGATTAAGCTCCTATAATTCACCCCTCCACTTT. Its translation is CASRTGLSSYNSPLHF.

This rearrangement joins TRBV24-1 to TRBJ1-2, with D uncertain. With 0 bases removed from V and 2 bases from J, the gap between germline ends came to 12 bases. CDR1 and CDR2 (germline): KGHDR, SFDVKD. The length of the CDR3 is 16 residues. The CDR3 spells CATSDLPFLRNYGYTF. DNA for the CDR3: TGTGCCACCAGTGATTTGCCTTTTTTGCGGAACTATGGCTACACCTTC.

The rearrangement links TRBV6-5 to TRBJ1-5; weak D call: TRBD1 (6 bases). Looked up from germline, CDR1 is MNHEY and CDR2 is SVGAGI. CDR3 size: 14 residues. Between the trimmed V and J ends, which lost 4 bases and 5 bases, there was a span of 12 bases. CDR3 coding DNA: TGTGCCAGCAGTTTGCGTAAGGGGGATCAGCCCCAGCATTTT. Protein sequence: CASSLRKGDQPQHF.

The chain links TRBV27 to TRBJ2-6; 8 bases align to TRBD1. V lost 7 bases to trimming and J lost 3 bases; unmatched junction nucleotides: 8. CDR3 length: 16 residues. Per germline, CDR1 MNHEY and CDR2 SMNVEV (reference sequence). CDR3 sequence: CASKSVRGHGANVLTF. CDR3 bases: TGTGCCAGCAAATCTGTCAGGGGGCATGGGGCCAACGTCCTGACTTTC.